This T cell receptor beta chain is drawn from a study of T cells after yellow fever vaccination. Whole-study context: The fractions with low cell numbers were processed using SMART-Seq v4 Ultra Low Input.

Deletions cut 7 bases from V and 6 bases from J, with 8 bases between. The CDR3 has 10 amino acids. The germline V gene has CDR1 SQVTM and CDR2 ANQGSEA. This clonotype was recorded a few times. The antigen remains unidentified. Study results and limitations: After the booster, about 95% of CD4 and about nine tenths of CD8 primary-response clones were re-detected.

Template switching by 5'RACE produced TCR cDNA, adding a universal primer site and UMIs. MiXCR was run by TCRdb on the 5' RACE reads, yielding one entry per CDR3 protein. The table records about 310,000 distinct CDR3 sequences, less than 4.5% of them present only once. The chain uses TRBV29-1 and TRBJ2-3; no definite D call. The sequence was collected from a man between 18 and 35 years old who received the YFV17D yellow fever vaccine. The sample here was PBMCs, taken on the day of the yellow fever booster vaccination. CDR3 residues: CSARRDTQYF. CDR3 sequence (DNA): TGCAGCGCCCGGCGGGATACGCAGTATTTT.